This T cell receptor beta chain was profiled in a study of T-cell reconstitution after alpha-beta-depleted transplantation in children. Study findings and constraints: Diversity of TCRbeta at day 60 was high in some patients, arising from surviving recipient T cells and thymic progenitors. Newly produced T cells mostly accounted for T-cell counts and diversity one year post-transplant. Roughly two months post-transplant, alpha-beta T cells reportedly originated from several hundred graft clones that had expanded.

Deletions cut 0 bases from V and 2 bases from J, with 17 bases between. The CDR3 totals 17 residues. Germline values: CDR1 SGHRS, CDR2 YFSETQ. Worth noting for this clonotype: Its antigen remains unknown.

The library targeted TCRbeta and was prepared with unique molecular identifiers. Each CDR3 protein is one row after TCRdb ran MiXCR on the PCR reads. This table has around 440,000 distinct CDR3 sequences, over 9.5% appearing once. This clonotype was sampled from a child younger than 10 with inherited bone marrow failure, due to receive a stem cell transplant. This chain joins TRBV5-1 and TRBJ1-2, with D unresolved. Sequenced here: PBMCs, sampled before TCRalphabeta/CD19-depleted stem cell transplant. CDR3 nucleotides: TGCGCCAGCAGCTTGGCTTCGGGCAGGAGCTCGAACTATGGCTACACCTTC. It yields the protein CASSLASGRSSNYGYTF.